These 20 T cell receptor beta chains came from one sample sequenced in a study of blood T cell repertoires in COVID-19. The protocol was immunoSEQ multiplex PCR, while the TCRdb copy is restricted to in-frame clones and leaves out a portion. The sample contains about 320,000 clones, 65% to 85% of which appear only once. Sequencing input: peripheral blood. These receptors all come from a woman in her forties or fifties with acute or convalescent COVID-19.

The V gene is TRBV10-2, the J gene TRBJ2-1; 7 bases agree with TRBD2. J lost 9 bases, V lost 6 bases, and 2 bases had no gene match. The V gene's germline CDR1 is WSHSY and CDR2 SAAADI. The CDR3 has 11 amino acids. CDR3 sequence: CASRGEGEQFF. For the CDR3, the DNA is TGCGCCAGCAGGGGGGAGGGTGAGCAGTTCTTC.

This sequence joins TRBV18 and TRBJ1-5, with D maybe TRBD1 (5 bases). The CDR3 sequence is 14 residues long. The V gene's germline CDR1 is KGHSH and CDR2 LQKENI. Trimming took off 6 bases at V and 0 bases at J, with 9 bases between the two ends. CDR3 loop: CASSGQNSNQPQHF. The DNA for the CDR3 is TGTGCCAGCTCCGGACAAAATAGCAATCAGCCCCAGCATTTT.

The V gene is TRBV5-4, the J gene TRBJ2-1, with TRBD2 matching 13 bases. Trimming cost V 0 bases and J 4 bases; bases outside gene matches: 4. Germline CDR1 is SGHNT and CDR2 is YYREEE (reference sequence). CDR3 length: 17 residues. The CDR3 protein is CASSLAGLAGDYNEQFF. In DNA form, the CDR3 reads TGTGCCAGCAGCTTGGCAGGACTAGCGGGGGATTACAATGAGCAGTTCTTC.

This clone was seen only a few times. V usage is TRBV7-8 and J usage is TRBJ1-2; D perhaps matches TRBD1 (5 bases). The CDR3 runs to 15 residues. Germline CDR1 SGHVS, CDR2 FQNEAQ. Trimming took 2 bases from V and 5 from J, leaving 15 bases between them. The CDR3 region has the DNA TGTGCCAGCAGCTTAACCGAATGGGGACTTTATGGCTACACCTTC. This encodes CASSLTEWGLYGYTF. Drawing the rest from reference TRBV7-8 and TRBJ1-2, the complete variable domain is GAGVSQSPRYKVAKRGQDVALRCDPISGHVSLFWYQQALGQGPEFLTYFQNEAQLDKSGLPSDRFFAERPEGSVSTLKIQRTQQEDSAVYLCASSLTEWGLYGYTFGSGTRLTVV.

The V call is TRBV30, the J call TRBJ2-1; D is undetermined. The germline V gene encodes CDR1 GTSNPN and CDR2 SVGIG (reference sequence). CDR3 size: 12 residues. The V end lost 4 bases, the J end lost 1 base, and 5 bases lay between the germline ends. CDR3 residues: CAWTVSYNEQFF. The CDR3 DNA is TGTGCCTGGACAGTGTCCTACAATGAGCAGTTCTTC.

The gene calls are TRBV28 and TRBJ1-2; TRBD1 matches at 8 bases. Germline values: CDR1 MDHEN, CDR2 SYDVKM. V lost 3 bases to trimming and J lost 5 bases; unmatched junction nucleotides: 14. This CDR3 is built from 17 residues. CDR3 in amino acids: CASSFPPGQGARYGYTF. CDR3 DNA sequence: TGTGCCAGCAGTTTCCCACCGGGCCAGGGGGCGCGGTATGGCTACACCTTC.

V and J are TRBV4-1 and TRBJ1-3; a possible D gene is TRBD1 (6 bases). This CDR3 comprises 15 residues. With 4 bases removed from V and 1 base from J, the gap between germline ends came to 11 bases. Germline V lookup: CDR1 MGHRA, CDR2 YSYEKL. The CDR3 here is CASSRYGTSGNTIYF. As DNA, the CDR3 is TGCGCCAGCAGCCGCTACGGGACATCTGGAAACACCATATATTTT.

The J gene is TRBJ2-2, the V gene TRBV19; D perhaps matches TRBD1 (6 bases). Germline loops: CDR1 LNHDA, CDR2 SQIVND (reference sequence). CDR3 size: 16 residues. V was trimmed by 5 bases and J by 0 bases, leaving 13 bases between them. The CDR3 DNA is TGTGCCAGTAGTCCCCGAGGGGGACCGAACACCGGGGAGCTGTTTTTT. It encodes CASSPRGGPNTGELFF.

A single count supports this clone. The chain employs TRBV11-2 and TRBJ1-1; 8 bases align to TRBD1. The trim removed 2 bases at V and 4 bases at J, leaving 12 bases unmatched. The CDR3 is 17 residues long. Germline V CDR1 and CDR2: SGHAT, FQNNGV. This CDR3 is CASSLSGTGQSGTEAFF. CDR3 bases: TGTGCCAGCAGCTTAAGCGGGACAGGCCAGAGTGGCACTGAAGCTTTCTTT. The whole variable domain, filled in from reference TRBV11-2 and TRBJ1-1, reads EAGVAQSPRYKIIEKRQSVAFWCNPISGHATLYWYQQILGQGPKLLIQFQNNGVVDDSQLPKDRFSAERLKGVDSTLKIQPAKLEDSAVYLCASSLSGTGQSGTEAFFGQGTRLTVV.

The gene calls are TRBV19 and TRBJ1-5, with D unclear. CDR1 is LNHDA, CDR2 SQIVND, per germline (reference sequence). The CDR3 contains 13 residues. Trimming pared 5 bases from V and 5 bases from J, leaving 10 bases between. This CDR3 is CASSGGRDQPQHF. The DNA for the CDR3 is TGTGCCAGTAGTGGAGGGAGGGATCAGCCCCAGCATTTT. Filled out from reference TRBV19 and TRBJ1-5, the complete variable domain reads DGGITQSPKYLFRKEGQNVTLSCEQNLNHDAMYWYRQDPGQGLRLIYYSQIVNDFQKGDIAEGYSVSREKKESFPLTVTSAQKNPTAFYLCASSGGRDQPQHFGDGTRLSIL.

The CDR3 sequence is CASSIRQINQPQHF. CDR3 nucleotide sequence: TGTGCCAGTAGTATCAGACAGATTAATCAGCCCCAGCATTTT. The chain recombines TRBV19 with TRBJ1-5; D might be TRBD1 (5 bases). V was trimmed by 3 bases and J by 4 bases, leaving 10 bases between them. Per germline, CDR1 LNHDA and CDR2 SQIVND (reference sequence). The length of the CDR3 is 14 residues.

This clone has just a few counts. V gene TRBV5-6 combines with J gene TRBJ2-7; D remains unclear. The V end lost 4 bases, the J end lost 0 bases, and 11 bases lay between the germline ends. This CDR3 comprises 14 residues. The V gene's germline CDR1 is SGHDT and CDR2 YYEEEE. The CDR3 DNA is TGTGCCAGCAGCCGTCGACTGGCCTCCTACGAGCAGTACTTC. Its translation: CASSRRLASYEQYF.

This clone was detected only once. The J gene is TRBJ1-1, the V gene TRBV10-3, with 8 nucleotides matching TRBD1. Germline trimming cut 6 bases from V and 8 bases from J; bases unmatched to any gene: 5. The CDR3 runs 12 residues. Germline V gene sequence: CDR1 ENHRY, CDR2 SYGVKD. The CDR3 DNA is TGTGCCATCAGGGACGACAGGGGCGAAGCTTTCTTT. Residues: CAIRDDRGEAFF.

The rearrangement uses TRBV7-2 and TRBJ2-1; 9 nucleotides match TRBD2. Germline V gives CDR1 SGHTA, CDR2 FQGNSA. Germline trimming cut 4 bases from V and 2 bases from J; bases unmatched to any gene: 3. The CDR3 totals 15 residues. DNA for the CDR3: TGTGCCAGCAGCTATAGCGGGAGAGCCTACAATGAGCAGTTCTTC. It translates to CASSYSGRAYNEQFF.

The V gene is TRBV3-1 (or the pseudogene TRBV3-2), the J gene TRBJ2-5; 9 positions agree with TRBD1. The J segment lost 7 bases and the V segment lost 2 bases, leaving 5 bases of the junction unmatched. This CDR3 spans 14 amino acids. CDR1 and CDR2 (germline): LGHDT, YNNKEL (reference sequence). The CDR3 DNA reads TGTGCCAGCAGCCAACAGGGACAGGGAGGGACCCAGTACTTC. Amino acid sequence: CASSQQGQGGTQYF.

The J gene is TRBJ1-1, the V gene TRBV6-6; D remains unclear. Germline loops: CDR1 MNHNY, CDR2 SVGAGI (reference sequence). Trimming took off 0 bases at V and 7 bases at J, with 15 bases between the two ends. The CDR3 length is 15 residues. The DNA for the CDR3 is TGTGCCAGCAGTTACTCAAGGAGCGCTGACCGTGAAGCTTTCTTT. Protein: CASSYSRSADREAFF.

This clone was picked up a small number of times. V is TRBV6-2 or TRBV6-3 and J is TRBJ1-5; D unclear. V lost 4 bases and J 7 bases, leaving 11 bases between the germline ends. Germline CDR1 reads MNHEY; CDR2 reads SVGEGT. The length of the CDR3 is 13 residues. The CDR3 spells CASSSFGQQPQHF. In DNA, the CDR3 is TGTGCCAGCAGTTCCTTTGGCCAGCAGCCCCAGCATTTT.

CDR3 bases: TGTGCCAGCAGCGTCGACAGGGACAATCAGCCCCAGCATTTT. This sequence encodes CASSVDRDNQPQHF. The genes are TRBV7-8 and TRBJ1-5, with 7 bases lining up with TRBD1. Germline V gene lookup returns CDR1 SGHVS and CDR2 FQNEAQ. The trim removed 5 bases at V and 3 bases at J, leaving 4 bases unmatched. The CDR3 contains 14 residues.

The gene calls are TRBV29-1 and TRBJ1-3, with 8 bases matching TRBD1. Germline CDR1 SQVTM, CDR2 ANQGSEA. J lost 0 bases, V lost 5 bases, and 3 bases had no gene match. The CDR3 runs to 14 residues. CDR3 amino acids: CSVRTGTSGNTIYF. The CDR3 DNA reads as TGCAGCGTTCGGACAGGGACCTCTGGAAACACCATATATTTT.

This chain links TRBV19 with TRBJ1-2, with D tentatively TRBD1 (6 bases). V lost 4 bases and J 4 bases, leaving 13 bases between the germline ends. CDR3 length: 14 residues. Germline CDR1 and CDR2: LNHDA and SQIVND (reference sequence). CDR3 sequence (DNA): TGTGCCAGTAGTACTCAACAGGGCGTCTATGGCTACACCTTC. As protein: CASSTQQGVYGYTF.